Listed here are 16 T cell receptor beta chains from one sample, sequenced in a study of blood T cell repertoires in COVID-19. Clones were read by immunoSEQ multiplex PCR, and TCRdb kept only the in-frame ones, dropping some. The top ten clones hold less than 7% of a sample with about 140,000 clones, 84% of them seen once. Material for sequencing was PBMCs or T cells enriched from blood (not recorded which). These receptors originate from a man aged 35-49 years with acute COVID-19.

The rearrangement links TRBV2 to TRBJ2-7; 9 nucleotides align to TRBD1. The CDR3 covers 14 residues. CDR1 is SNHLY and CDR2 is FYNNEI in the germline V gene. V gave up 7 bases and J gave up 5 bases; unmatched junction bases: 9. The CDR3 sequence: CASNSGTGRDEQYF. Here the CDR3 DNA reads TGTGCCAGCAACTCCGGGACAGGGAGAGACGAGCAGTACTTC.

This clone turned up a few times. The CDR3 here is CASSGQSVLTEAFF. Here the CDR3 DNA reads TGCGCCAGCAGCGGACAGTCGGTACTCACTGAAGCTTTCTTT. The chain employs TRBV4-1 and TRBJ1-1; possible D gene TRBD1, 6 bases. V was cut by 5 bases and J by 4 bases, with 14 bases left in between. CDR3 length equals 14 residues. Germline CDR1 is MGHRA and CDR2 is YSYEKL.

In its sample, this clone was seen a few times. This chain uses TRBV19 with TRBJ1-5; 8 nucleotides agree with TRBD1. V shed 5 bases and J 6 bases; nucleotides not matched to a gene: 6. The CDR3 is 14 amino acids. Germline lookup yields CDR1 LNHDA and CDR2 SQIVND (reference sequence). The CDR3 region is CASSATGGSQPQHF. The CDR3 DNA reads TGTGCCAGTAGTGCTACAGGGGGATCTCAGCCCCAGCATTTT.

The DNA for the CDR3 is TGTGCCAGCAGCCCCGACCGACCAGGTGGAAAAGAAAAACTGTTTTTT. Encoded protein: CASSPDRPGGKEKLFF. The genes are TRBV7-9 and TRBJ1-4, with unresolved D. The CDR3 loop spans 16 amino acids. With 5 bases removed from V and 8 bases from J, the gap between germline ends came to 21 bases. CDR1 is SEHNR, CDR2 FQNEAQ, per germline (reference sequence).

V gene TRBV5-1 combines with J gene TRBJ2-1; 12 bases match TRBD2. This CDR3 comprises 17 residues. Germline V gene sequence: CDR1 SGHRS, CDR2 YFSETQ. With V trimmed by 0 bases and J by 4 bases, 5 bases remained unmatched. The CDR3 bases are TGCGCCAGCAGCTTGGCCCCTAGCGGGGGGGATTACAATGAGCAGTTCTTC. It specifies CASSLAPSGGDYNEQFF.

The chain joins TRBV28 to TRBJ2-3; 9 nucleotides agree with TRBD1. With 2 bases clipped from V and 2 bases from J, the junction kept 8 bases outside the gene matches. Germline V gene data show CDR1 as MDHEN and CDR2 as SYDVKM. The CDR3 is 17 residues long. CDR3 amino acids: CASSLARDRDYTDTQYF. The CDR3 DNA follows: TGTGCCAGCAGTTTAGCCCGGGACAGGGACTACACAGATACGCAGTATTTT.

This clone was detected once. V is TRBV6-5 and J is TRBJ1-2; tentatively, D is TRBD1 (6 bases). The germline V and J ends were trimmed by 0 bases and 3 bases, with 14 bases remaining between them. This CDR3 has 16 residues. The germline V gene has CDR1 MNHEY and CDR2 SVGAGI. This CDR3 is CASSYSRQGPDYGYTF. In nucleotides, the CDR3 is TGTGCCAGCAGTTACTCTCGGCAGGGGCCTGACTATGGCTACACCTTC.

This sequence joins TRBV6-5 and TRBJ2-1; 13 nucleotides align to TRBD2. Germline loops: CDR1 MNHEY, CDR2 SVGAGI. The junction had 5 bases not matched to a gene; V was cut back by 1 base and J by 8 bases. CDR3 size: 16 residues. The CDR3 nucleotides read TGTGCCAGCAGTTACTGGACTAGCGGGAGCGTGGATGAGCAGTTCTTC. Its protein is CASSYWTSGSVDEQFF.

The CDR3 sequence: CASRPGQGAHEQYF. DNA of the CDR3: TGTGCCAGCAGACCGGGACAGGGGGCCCACGAGCAGTACTTC. The V call is TRBV7-6, the J call TRBJ2-7, with 12 bases matching TRBD1. The CDR3 is 14 amino acids. The junction had 5 bases not matched to a gene; V was cut back by 6 bases and J by 5 bases. Per germline, CDR1 SGHVS and CDR2 FNYEAQ.

In regard to this clone: Other DNA sequences of this sample code for an identical CDR3. The chain has TRBV5-1 and TRBJ2-1; 7 bases are a match to TRBD1. V shed 4 bases, J shed 3 bases, and the junction held 4 bases outside the gene matches. Germline values: CDR1 SGHRS, CDR2 YFSETQ. The CDR3 is made up of 14 amino acids. CDR3 coding DNA: TGCGCCAGCAGCCCCGGGACAGACTACAATGAGCAGTTCTTC. This encodes CASSPGTDYNEQFF.

This clone has just a few counts. The chain combines TRBV28 with TRBJ2-2; 7 bases match TRBD2. From germline, CDR1 is MDHEN and CDR2 SYDVKM. This CDR3 is built from 16 residues. The ends lost 5 bases at V and 5 bases at J; junction bases unmatched: 11. The CDR3 loop is CASSPPGGSGTGELFF. DNA for the CDR3: TGTGCCAGCAGTCCCCCCGGCGGGAGCGGGACCGGGGAGCTGTTTTTT.

This clone was found a few times. The rearrangement links TRBV19 to TRBJ2-1; 7 bases are shared with TRBD2. Germline CDR1 and CDR2: LNHDA and SQIVND (reference sequence). J lost 4 bases, V lost 3 bases, and 6 bases had no gene match. The length of the CDR3 is 15 residues. The DNA for the CDR3 is TGTGCCAGTAGTATCGGCGGGAGTGTTTACAATGAGCAGTTCTTC. Encoded protein: CASSIGGSVYNEQFF. Supplemented by reference TRBV19 and TRBJ2-1, the full variable domain reads DGGITQSPKYLFRKEGQNVTLSCEQNLNHDAMYWYRQDPGQGLRLIYYSQIVNDFQKGDIAEGYSVSREKKESFPLTVTSAQKNPTAFYLCASSIGGSVYNEQFFGPGTRLTVL.

V and J are TRBV24-1 and TRBJ2-1; D is uncertain. CDR1 KGHDR and CDR2 SFDVKD come from the germline V gene. The ends were cut back, 3 bases at V and 4 bases at J, with 9 bases in the middle. The CDR3 runs 14 residues. DNA of the CDR3: TGTGCCACCAGTGATCCCCCGGGTTACAATGAGCAGTTCTTC. This translates into CATSDPPGYNEQFF.

The chain combines TRBV14 with TRBJ2-1; tentatively, D is TRBD1 (5 bases). The V gene lost 0 bases and the J gene lost 8 bases, with 17 bases spanning the gap. This CDR3 region has 16 residues. Germline CDR1 reads SGHDN; CDR2 reads FVKESK. The CDR3 DNA follows: TGTGCCAGCAGCCAAGAGTACAGGACGTCAAGCGATGAGCAGTTCTTC. Protein product: CASSQEYRTSSDEQFF.

In this sample, this clone turned up a few times. This chain connects TRBV6-4 to TRBJ1-2, with 8 nucleotides matching TRBD1. CDR3 length equals 15 residues. Germline V gene sequence: CDR1 MRHNA, CDR2 SNTAGT. After removal of 0 bases from V and 11 bases from J, the junction contained 11 bases not matched to a gene. The CDR3 coding sequence is TGTGCCAGCAGTGACTCTGCAGGGGGCGATCCCGCTTACACCTTC. It codes for CASSDSAGGDPAYTF.

The chain links TRBV27 to TRBJ2-1; D unresolved. The V end lost 0 bases, the J end lost 5 bases, and 5 bases lay between the germline ends. The CDR3 covers 13 residues. Germline lookup yields CDR1 MNHEY and CDR2 SMNVEV (reference sequence). CDR3 DNA sequence: TGTGCCAGCAGTTTATCGGCGGACAATGAGCAGTTCTTC. This encodes CASSLSADNEQFF.